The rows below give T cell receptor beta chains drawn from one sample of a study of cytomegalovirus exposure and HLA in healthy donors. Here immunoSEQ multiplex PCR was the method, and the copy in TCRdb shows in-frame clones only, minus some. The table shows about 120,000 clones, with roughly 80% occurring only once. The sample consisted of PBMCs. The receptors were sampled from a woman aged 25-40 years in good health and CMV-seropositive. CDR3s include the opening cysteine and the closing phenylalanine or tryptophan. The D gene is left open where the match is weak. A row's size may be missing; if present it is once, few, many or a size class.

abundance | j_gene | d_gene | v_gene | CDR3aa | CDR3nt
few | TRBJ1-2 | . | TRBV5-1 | CASSGSGPQGRGWYGYTF | TGCGCCAGCAGCGGCTCCGGCCCTCAGGGAAGGGGCTGGTATGGCTACACCTTC
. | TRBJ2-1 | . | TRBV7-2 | CASSLRGFEQFF | TGTGCCAGCAGCTTAAGGGGATTCGAGCAGTTCTTC
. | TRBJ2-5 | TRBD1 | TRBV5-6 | CASSQDRGVSGPPRETQYF | TGTGCCAGCAGCCAGGACAGGGGGGTGAGCGGCCCTCCTCGGGAGACCCAGTACTTC
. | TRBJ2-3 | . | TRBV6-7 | CASSYLKRFTDTQYF | TGTGCCAGCAGTTACCTTAAGCGGTTCACAGATACGCAGTATTTT
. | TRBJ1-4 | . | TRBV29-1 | CSVAGDGSTNEKLFF | TGCAGCGTTGCGGGTGACGGGTCAACTAATGAAAAACTGTTTTTT
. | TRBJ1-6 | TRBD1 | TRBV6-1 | CASSVRTGGAYNSPLHF | TGTGCCAGCAGTGTACGGACAGGGGGCGCGTATAATTCACCCCTCCACTTT
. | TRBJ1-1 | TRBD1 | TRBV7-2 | CASSTDRVLSNTEAFF | TGTGCCAGCAGCACCGACAGGGTTCTTTCGAACACTGAAGCTTTCTTT
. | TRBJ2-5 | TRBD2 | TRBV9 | CASSVQAGGHETQYF | TGTGCCAGCAGCGTACAAGCGGGGGGGCACGAGACCCAGTACTTC
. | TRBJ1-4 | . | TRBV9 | CASSVRVGTNEKLFF | TGTGCCAGCAGCGTTCGGGTTGGTACTAATGAAAAACTGTTTTTT
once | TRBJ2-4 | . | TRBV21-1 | CASSKSPASGGENIQYF | TGTGCCAGCAGCAAATCCCCGGCTAGCGGGGGCGAAAACATTCAGTACTTC
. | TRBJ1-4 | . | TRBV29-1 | CSVELRGPNEKLFF | TGCAGCGTTGAGCTAAGGGGTCCTAATGAAAAACTGTTTTTT
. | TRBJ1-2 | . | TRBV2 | CASSDPDRILYGYTF | TGTGCCAGCAGTGATCCCGACAGGATCCTCTATGGCTACACCTTC
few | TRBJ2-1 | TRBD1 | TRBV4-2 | CASSQDWDRGYNEQFF | TGTGCCAGCAGCCAAGATTGGGACAGGGGATACAATGAGCAGTTCTTC
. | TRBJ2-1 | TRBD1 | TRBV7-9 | CASSVRDSDEQFF | TGTGCCAGCAGCGTCCGGGACAGCGATGAGCAGTTCTTC
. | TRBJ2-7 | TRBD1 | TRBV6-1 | CASSRTGLYEQYF | TGTGCCAGCAGTCGGACAGGACTCTACGAGCAGTACTTC
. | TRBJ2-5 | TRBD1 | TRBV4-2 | CASSQEDRAVVGTQYF | TGTGCCAGCAGCCAGGAAGACAGGGCAGTGGTCGGGACCCAGTACTTC
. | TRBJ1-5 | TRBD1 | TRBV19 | CASSMDRGGGPQHF | TGTGCCAGTAGTATGGACAGGGGCGGAGGGCCCCAGCATTTT
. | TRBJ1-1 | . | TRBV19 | CASSGQGNLNTEAFF | TGTGCCAGTAGTGGGCAGGGAAACCTGAACACTGAAGCTTTCTTT
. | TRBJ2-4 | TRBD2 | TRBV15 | CATSARGGAKNIQYF | TGTGCCACCAGCGCTCGGGGGGGAGCCAAAAACATTCAGTACTTC
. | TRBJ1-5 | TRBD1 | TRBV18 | CASSSDRASQPQHF | TGTGCCAGCTCATCGGACAGGGCCAGCCAGCCCCAGCATTTT
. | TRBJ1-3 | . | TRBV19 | CASSPDRGNTIYF | TGTGCCAGTAGTCCAGACAGGGGAAACACCATATATTTT
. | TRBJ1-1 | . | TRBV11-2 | CASSLDLTEAFF | TGTGCCAGCAGCTTAGATTTAACTGAAGCTTTCTTT
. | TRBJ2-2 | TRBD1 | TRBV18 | CASSPQQGTVNTGELFF | TGTGCCAGCTCACCTCAACAGGGGACAGTTAACACCGGGGAGCTGTTTTTT
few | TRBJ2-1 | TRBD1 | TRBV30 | CAWRDRVYNEQFF | TGTGCCTGGAGGGACAGGGTGTACAATGAGCAGTTCTTC
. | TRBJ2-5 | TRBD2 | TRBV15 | CATSRGIAGGPRTQYF | TGTGCCACCAGCAGAGGGATAGCGGGGGGCCCTAGGACCCAGTACTTC
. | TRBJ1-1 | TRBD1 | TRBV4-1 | CASSHDGTGNTEAFF | TGCGCCAGCAGCCATGACGGGACAGGGAACACTGAAGCTTTCTTT
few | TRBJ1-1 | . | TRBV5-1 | CASSSQGNTEAFF | TGCGCCAGCAGCTCTCAGGGGAACACTGAAGCTTTCTTT
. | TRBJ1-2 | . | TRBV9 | CASTLGGGGYGYTF | TGTGCCAGCACTTTAGGGGGGGGCGGCTATGGCTACACCTTC
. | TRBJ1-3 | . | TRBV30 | CAWTQRGSRTGNTIYF | TGTGCCTGGACCCAAAGGGGCTCCCGAACAGGAAACACCATATATTTT
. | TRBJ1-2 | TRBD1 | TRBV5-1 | CASSLAGTGEEGYTF | TGCGCCAGCAGCTTGGCCGGGACAGGGGAAGAGGGCTACACCTTC
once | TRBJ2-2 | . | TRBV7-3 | CASTEDRNTGELFF | TGTGCCAGCACCGAGGACAGGAACACCGGGGAGCTGTTTTTT
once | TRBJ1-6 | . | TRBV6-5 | CASSPETAYNSPLHF | TGTGCCAGCAGCCCAGAGACAGCGTATAATTCACCCCTCCACTTT
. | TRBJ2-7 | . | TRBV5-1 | CASSLGAASYEQYF | TGCGCCAGCAGCTTGGGGGCAGCCTCCTACGAGCAGTACTTC
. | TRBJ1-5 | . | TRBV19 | CATQRQAFEPQHF | TGTGCCACCCAGAGACAGGCTTTTGAACCCCAGCATTTT
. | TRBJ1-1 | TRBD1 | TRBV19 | CASSLKSGQGRTEAFF | TGTGCCAGTAGTTTGAAAAGTGGACAGGGGAGGACTGAAGCTTTCTTT